The 3 T cell receptor beta chains listed next were all sequenced from one sample in a study of blood T cell repertoires in COVID-19. The table came from immunoSEQ multiplex PCR; TCRdb's copy has only in-frame clones and leaves some out. The sample yields 100,000 to 150,000 clones, 82% seen once. The sequencing input was peripheral blood. All receptors derive from a woman in her 70s with acute or convalescent COVID-19.

The chain couples TRBV27 to TRBJ2-4, with a weak D call TRBD1 (6 bases). The CDR3 covers 20 residues. The ends were cut back, 0 bases at V and 1 base at J, with 22 bases in the middle. In germline, CDR1 is MNHEY, CDR2 SMNVEV (reference sequence). CDR3 DNA: TGTGCCAGCAGTTTATCTCCCGTGGACAGCAGTACCAGGGCCAAAAACATTCAGTACTTC. Its protein product is CASSLSPVDSSTRAKNIQYF.

The chain links TRBV12-3 or TRBV12-4 to TRBJ1-2; unclear D gene. The CDR3 runs to 12 residues. Trimming shortened V by 6 bases and J by 5 bases, and 10 bases separated the two germline ends. The CDR3 loop reads CASSREVYGYTF. CDR3 bases: TGTGCCAGCAGCCGCGAAGTGTATGGCTACACCTTC.

The genes are TRBV5-8 and TRBJ2-3; weak D call: TRBD2 (5 bases). V lost 4 bases, J lost 6 bases, and 12 bases lay in between. The length of the CDR3 is 13 residues. Germline lookup yields CDR1 SGHTS and CDR2 YDEGEE. The CDR3: CASSREGYDTQYF. The CDR3 DNA follows: TGTGCCAGCAGCCGGGAAGGTTACGATACGCAGTATTTT.